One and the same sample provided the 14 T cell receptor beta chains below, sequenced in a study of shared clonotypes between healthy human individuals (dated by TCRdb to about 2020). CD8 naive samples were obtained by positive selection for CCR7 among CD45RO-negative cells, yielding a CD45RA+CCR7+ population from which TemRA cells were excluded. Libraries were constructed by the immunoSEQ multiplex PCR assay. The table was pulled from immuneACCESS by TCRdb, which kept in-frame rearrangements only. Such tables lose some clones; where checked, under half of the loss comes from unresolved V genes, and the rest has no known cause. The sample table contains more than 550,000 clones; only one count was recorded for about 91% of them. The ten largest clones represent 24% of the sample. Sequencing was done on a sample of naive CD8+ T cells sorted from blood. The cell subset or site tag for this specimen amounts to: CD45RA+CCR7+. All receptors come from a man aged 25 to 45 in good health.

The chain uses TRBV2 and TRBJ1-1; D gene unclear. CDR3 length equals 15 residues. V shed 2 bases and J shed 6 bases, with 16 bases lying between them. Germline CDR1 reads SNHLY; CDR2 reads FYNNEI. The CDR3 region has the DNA TGTGCCAGCAGTGAATTCCCGGGGAGCGGTTCTGAAGCTTTCTTT. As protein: CASSEFPGSGSEAFF.

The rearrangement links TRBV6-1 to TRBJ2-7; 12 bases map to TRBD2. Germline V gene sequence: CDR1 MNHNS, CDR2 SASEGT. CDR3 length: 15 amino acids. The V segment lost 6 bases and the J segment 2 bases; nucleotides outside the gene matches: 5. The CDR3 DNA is TGTGCCAGCAGCGCTACTAGCGGGGGGACCTACGAGCAGTACTTC. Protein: CASSATSGGTYEQYF.

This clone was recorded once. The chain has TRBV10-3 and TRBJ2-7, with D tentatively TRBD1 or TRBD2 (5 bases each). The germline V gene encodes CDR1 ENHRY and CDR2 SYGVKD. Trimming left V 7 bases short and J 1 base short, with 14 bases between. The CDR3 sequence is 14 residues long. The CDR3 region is CAITHPGASYEQYF. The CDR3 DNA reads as TGTGCCATCACCCACCCCGGGGCTTCCTACGAGCAGTACTTC.

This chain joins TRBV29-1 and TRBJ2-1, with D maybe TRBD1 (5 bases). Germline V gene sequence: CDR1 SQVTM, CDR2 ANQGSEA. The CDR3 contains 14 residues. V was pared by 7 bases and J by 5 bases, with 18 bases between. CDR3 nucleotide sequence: TGCAGCGCCGGGCGGCAGGGTCTCAACAATGAGCAGTTCTTC. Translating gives CSAGRQGLNNEQFF.

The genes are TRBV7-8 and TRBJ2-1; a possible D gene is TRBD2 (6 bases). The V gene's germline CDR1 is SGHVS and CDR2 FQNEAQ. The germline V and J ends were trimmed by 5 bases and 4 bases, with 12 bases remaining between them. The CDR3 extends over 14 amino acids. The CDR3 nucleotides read TGTGCCAGCAGCGCCCCGGGACTGTACAATGAGCAGTTCTTC. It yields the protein CASSAPGLYNEQFF. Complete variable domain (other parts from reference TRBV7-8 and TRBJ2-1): GAGVSQSPRYKVAKRGQDVALRCDPISGHVSLFWYQQALGQGPEFLTYFQNEAQLDKSGLPSDRFFAERPEGSVSTLKIQRTQQEDSAVYLCASSAPGLYNEQFFGPGTRLTVL.

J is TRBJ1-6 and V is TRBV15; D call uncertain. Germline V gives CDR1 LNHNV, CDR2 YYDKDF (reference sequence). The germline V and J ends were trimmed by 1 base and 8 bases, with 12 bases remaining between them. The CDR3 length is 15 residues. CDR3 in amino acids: CATSRVSSSDSPLHF. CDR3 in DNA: TGTGCCACCAGCAGAGTTTCTTCCAGTGATTCACCCCTCCACTTT.

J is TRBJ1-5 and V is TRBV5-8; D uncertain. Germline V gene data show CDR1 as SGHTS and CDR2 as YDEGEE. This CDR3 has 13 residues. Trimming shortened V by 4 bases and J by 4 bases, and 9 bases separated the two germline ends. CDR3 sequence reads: CASSLRVNQPQHF. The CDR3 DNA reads TGTGCCAGCAGCCTCCGGGTTAATCAGCCCCAGCATTTT.

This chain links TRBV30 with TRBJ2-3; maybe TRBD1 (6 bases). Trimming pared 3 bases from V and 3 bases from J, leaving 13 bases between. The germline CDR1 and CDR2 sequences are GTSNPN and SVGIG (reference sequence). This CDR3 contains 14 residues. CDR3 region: CAWRLQGGTDTQYF. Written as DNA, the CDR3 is TGTGCCTGGAGACTACAGGGTGGAACAGATACGCAGTATTTT.

The CDR3 loop reads CAISDPSGKGILDEQFF. CDR3 DNA sequence: TGTGCCATCAGTGATCCTAGCGGGAAAGGGATCCTCGATGAGCAGTTCTTC. The V and J genes are TRBV10-3 and TRBJ2-1; TRBD2 aligns across 9 bases. CDR1 is ENHRY, CDR2 SYGVKD, per germline. Trimming took 3 bases from V and 8 from J; bases not matched to a gene: 14. The CDR3 contains 17 residues.

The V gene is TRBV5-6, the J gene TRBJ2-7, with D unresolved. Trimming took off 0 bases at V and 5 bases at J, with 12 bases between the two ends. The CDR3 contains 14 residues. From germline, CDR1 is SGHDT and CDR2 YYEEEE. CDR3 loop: CASSLGAVVHEQYF. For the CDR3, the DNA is TGTGCCAGCAGCTTGGGGGCCGTCGTGCACGAGCAGTACTTC.

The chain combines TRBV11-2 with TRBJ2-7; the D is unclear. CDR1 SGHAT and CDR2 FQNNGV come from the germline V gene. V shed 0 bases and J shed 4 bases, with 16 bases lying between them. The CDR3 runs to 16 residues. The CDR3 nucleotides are TGTGCCAGCAGCTTAGAAGCTGGGAACCCTATTTACGAGCAGTACTTC. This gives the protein CASSLEAGNPIYEQYF.

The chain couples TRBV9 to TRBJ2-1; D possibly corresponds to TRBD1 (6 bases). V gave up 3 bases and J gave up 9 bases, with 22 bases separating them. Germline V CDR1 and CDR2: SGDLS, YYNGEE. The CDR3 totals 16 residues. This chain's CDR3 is CASSGTDPSPTGEQFF. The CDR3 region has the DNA TGTGCCAGCAGCGGGACAGACCCGAGCCCAACAGGTGAGCAGTTCTTC.

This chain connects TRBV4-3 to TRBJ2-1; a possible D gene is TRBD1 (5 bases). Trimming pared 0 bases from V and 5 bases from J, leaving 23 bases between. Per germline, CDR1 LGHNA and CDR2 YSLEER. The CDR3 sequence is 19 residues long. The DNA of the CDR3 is TGCGCCAGCAGCCAAGATGGTAGCAGGGCCGGACGACACCACAATGAGCAGTTCTTC. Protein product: CASSQDGSRAGRHHNEQFF.

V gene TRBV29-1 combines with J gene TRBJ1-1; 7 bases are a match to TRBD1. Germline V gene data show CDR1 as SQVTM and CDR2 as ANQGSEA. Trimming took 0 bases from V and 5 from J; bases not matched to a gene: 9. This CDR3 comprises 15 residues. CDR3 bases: TGCAGCGTTGAAGATCACCAGGGGGTAACGACTGAAGCTTTCTTT. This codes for CSVEDHQGVTTEAFF.